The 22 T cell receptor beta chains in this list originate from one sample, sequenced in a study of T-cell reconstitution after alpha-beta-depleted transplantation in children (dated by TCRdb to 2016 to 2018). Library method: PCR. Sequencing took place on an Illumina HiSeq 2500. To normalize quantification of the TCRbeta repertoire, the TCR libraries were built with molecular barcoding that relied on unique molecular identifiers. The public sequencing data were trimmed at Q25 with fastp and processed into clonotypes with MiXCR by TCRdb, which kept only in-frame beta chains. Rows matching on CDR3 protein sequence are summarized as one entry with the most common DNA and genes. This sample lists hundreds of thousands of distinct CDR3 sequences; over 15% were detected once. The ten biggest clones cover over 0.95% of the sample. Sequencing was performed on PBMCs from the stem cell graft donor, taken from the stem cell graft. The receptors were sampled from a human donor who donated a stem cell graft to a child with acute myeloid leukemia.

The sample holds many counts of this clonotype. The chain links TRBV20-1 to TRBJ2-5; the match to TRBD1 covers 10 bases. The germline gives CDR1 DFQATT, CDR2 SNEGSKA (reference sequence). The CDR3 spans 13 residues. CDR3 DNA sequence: TGCAGCTTTACCGGGACAGGGGAAGAGACCCAGTACTTC. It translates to CSFTGTGEETQYF.

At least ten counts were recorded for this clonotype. CDR3 region: CASSQDGGSSPLHF. For the CDR3, the DNA is TGCGCCAGCAGCCAAGACGGGGGAAGTTCACCCCTCCACTTT. The V call is TRBV4-3, the J call TRBJ1-6, with D perhaps TRBD1 (5 bases). Germline CDR1 is LGHNA and CDR2 is YSLEER. The V and J ends lost 0 bases and 9 bases respectively, with 9 bases between them. The CDR3 contains 14 residues.

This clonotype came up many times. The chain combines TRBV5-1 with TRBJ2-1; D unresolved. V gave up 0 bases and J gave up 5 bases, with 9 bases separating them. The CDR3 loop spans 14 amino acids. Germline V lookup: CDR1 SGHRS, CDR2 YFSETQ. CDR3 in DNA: TGCGCCAGCAGCTTGGGGCTATCAAACAATGAGCAGTTCTTC. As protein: CASSLGLSNNEQFF.

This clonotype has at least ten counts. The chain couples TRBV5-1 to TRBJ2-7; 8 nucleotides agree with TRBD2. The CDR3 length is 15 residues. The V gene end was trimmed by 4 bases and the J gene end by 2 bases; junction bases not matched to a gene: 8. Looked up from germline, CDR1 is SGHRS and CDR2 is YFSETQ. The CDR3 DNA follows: TGCGCCAGCAGCCTAAGATCGGGGGGGGCCTACGAGCAGTACGTC. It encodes CASSLRSGGAYEQYV.

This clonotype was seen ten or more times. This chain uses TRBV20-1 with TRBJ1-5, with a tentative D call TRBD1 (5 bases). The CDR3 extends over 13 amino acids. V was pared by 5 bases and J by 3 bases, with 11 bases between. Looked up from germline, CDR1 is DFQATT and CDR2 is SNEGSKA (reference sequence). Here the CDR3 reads CSAGGGFNQPQHF. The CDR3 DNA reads TGCAGTGCTGGCGGGGGGTTCAATCAGCCCCAGCATTTT.

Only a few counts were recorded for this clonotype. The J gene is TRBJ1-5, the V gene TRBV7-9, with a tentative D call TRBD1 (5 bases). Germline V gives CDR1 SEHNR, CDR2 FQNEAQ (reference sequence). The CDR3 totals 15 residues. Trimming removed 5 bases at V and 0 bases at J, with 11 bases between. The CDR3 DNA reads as TGTGCCAGCAGCCAGGCGGGGGATAGCAATCAGCCCCAGCATTTT. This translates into CASSQAGDSNQPQHF.

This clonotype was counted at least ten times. As DNA, the CDR3 is TGTGCCAGCAGTTACCGGCGTAGCTCTGGAAACACCATATATTTT. Protein product: CASSYRRSSGNTIYF. The gene calls are TRBV6-5 and TRBJ1-3; no definite D call. The CDR3 loop spans 15 amino acids. The V end lost 2 bases, the J end lost 0 bases, and 8 bases lay between the germline ends. CDR1 and CDR2 (germline): MNHEY, SVGAGI.

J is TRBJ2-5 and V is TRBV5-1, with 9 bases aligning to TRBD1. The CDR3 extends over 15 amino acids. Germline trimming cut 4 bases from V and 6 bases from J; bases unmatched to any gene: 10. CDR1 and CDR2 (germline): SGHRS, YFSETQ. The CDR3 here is CASSPEGGQGKTQYF. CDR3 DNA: TGCGCCAGCAGCCCGGAAGGGGGACAGGGAAAGACCCAGTACTTC. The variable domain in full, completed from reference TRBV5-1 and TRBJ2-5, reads KAGVTQTPRYLIKTRGQQVTLSCSPISGHRSVSWYQQTPGQGLQFLFEYFSETQRNKGNFPGRFSGRQFSNSRSEMNVSTLELGDSALYLCASSPEGGQGKTQYFGPGTRLLVL.

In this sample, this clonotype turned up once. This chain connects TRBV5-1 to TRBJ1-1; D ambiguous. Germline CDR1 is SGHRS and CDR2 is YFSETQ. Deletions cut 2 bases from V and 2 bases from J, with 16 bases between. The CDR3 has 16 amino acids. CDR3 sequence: CASSFRPLEDNTEAFF. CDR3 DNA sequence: TGCGCCAGCAGCTTCCGGCCCCTCGAAGATAACACTGAAGCTTTCTTT.

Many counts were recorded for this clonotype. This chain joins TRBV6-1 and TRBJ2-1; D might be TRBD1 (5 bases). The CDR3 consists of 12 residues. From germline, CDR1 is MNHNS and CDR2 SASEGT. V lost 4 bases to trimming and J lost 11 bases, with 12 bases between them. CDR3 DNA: TGTGCCAGCAGTGCCGCCGACAGAAAGCAGTTCTTC. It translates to CASSAADRKQFF.

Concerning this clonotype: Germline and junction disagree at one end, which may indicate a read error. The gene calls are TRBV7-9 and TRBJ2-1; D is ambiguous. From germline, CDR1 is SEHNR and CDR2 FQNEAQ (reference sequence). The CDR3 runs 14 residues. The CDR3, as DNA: TGTGCCAGCACCTTAGACCCCTATGACTATGAGCAGTTCTTC. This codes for CASTLDPYDYEQFF.

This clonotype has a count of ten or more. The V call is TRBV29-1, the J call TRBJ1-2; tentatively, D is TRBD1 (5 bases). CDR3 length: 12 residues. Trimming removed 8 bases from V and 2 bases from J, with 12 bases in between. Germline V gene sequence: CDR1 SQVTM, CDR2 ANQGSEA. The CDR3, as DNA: TGCAGCTTTTTCACAGGAAACTATGGCTACACCTTC. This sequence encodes CSFFTGNYGYTF.

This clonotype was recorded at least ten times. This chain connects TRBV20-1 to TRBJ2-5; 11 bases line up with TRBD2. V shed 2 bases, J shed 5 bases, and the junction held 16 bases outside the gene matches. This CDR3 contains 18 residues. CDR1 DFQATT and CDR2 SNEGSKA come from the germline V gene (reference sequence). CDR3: CSARIAASGGIFLETQYF. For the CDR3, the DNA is TGCAGTGCTAGAATCGCGGCTAGCGGGGGGATTTTCCTGGAGACCCAGTACTTC.

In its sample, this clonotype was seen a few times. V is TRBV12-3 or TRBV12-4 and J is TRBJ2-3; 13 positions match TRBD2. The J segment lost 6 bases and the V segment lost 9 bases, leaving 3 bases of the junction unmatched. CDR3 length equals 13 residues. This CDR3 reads CASSTSGGDTQYF. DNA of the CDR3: TGTGCCAGTTCGACTAGCGGGGGGGATACGCAGTATTTT.

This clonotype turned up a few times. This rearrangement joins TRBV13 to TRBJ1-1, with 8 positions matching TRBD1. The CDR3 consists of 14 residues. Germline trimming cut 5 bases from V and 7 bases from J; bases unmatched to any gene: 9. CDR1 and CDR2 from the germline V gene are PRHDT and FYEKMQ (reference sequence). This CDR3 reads CASSGRQGPVEAFF. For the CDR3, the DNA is TGTGCCAGCAGCGGACGACAGGGGCCGGTTGAAGCTTTCTTT. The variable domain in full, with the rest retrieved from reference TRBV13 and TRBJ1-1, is AAGVIQSPRHLIKEKRETATLKCYPIPRHDTVYWYQQGPGQDPQFLISFYEKMQSDKGSIPDRFSAQQFSDYHSELNMSSLELGDSALYFCASSGRQGPVEAFFGQGTRLTVV.

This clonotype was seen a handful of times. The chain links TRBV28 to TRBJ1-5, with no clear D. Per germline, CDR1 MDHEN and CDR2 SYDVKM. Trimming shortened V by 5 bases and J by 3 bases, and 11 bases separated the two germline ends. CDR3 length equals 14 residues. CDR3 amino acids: CASSVDGYNQPQHF. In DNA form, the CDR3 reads TGTGCCAGCAGTGTCGACGGCTACAATCAGCCCCAGCATTTT.

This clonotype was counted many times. CDR3 loop: CASSNGRLNTEAFF. CDR3 DNA: TGTGCCAGCAGCAATGGACGTCTGAACACTGAAGCTTTCTTT. The chain combines TRBV6-2 or TRBV6-3 with TRBJ1-1; no reliable D call. The CDR3 contains 14 residues. V was trimmed by 6 bases and J by 0 bases, leaving 11 bases between them. Germline assignment: CDR1 MNHEY and CDR2 SVGEGT.

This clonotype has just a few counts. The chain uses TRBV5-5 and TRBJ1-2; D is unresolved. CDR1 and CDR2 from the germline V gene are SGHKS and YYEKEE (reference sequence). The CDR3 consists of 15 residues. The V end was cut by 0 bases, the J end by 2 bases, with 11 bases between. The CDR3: CASSLEEGLNYGYTF. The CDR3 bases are TGTGCCAGCAGCTTGGAGGAAGGTTTAAACTATGGCTACACCTTC.

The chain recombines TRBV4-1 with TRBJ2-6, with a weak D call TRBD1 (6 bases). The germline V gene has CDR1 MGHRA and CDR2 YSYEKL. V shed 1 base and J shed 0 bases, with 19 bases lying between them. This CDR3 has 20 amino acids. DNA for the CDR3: TGCGCCAGCAGCCAAGGCCTCAGGGGAGTTATGAGCTCTGGGGCCAACGTCCTGACTTTC. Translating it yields CASSQGLRGVMSSGANVLTF.

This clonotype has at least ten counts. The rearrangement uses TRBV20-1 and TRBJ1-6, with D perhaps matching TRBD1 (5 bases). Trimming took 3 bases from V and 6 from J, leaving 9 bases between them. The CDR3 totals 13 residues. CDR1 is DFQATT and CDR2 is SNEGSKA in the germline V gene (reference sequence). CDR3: CSASRDFNSPLHF. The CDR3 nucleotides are TGCAGTGCTAGTAGGGACTTTAATTCACCCCTCCACTTT.

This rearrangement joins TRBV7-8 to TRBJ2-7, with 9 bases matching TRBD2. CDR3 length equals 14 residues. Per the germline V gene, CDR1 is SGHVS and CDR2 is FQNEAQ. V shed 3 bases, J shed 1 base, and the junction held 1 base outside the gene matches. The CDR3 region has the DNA TGTGCCAGCAGCTTCACTAGCGGGTCCTACGAGCAGTACGTC. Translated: CASSFTSGSYEQYV.

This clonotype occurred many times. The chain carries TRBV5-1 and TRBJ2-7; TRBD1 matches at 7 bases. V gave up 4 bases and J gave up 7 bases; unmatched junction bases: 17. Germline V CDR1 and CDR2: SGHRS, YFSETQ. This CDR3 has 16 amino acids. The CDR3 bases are TGCGCCAGCAGCCCCCGACGGGACAGTACCGGTGGAGAGCAGTACTTC. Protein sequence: CASSPRRDSTGGEQYF.